Listed here are 13 T cell receptor beta chains from one sample, sequenced in a study of shared clonotypes between healthy human individuals (dated by TCRdb to 2019 to 2021). The library was made by the immunoSEQ multiplex PCR assay. TCRdb's version of the immuneACCESS table is confined to in-frame rearrangements and falls short of the full clone set. An unresolved V gene accounts for under half of the shortfall where checked; the remainder is of unknown origin. The sample includes roughly 2 million clones, with almost 96% observed a single time. Roughly 0.13% of the sample goes to the ten largest clones. The specimen sequenced was naive CD4+ T cells sorted from blood. What the cell subset or site label conveys for this sample: CD45RA+ positively selected. The receptors shown here come from a man between 18 and 35 years old in good health.

This clone showed up just once. This CDR3 is also generated by other DNA sequences in the sample. The chain uses TRBV7-9 and TRBJ1-2; D uncertain. Germline lookup yields CDR1 SEHNR and CDR2 FQNEAQ (reference sequence). This CDR3 has 11 amino acids. V dropped 4 bases and J dropped 8 bases, with 8 bases sitting between them. The CDR3 nucleotides are TGTGCCAGCAGCTCGACTGGGGGCTACACCTTC. This codes for CASSSTGGYTF.

The chain uses TRBV30 and TRBJ2-7; 10 bases agree with TRBD1. The germline gives CDR1 GTSNPN, CDR2 SVGIG (reference sequence). CDR3 length equals 13 residues. V shed 3 bases, J shed 6 bases, and the junction held 5 bases outside the gene matches. CDR3 sequence: CAWRRTGGFEQYF. CDR3 coding DNA: TGTGCCTGGAGAAGGACAGGGGGGTTCGAGCAGTACTTC.

The genes are TRBV6-5 and TRBJ2-1, with D tentatively TRBD1 (6 bases). CDR3 length: 12 residues. V was clipped by 1 base and J by 10 bases, with 8 bases between them. The germline CDR1 and CDR2 sequences are MNHEY and SVGAGI. CDR3 in DNA: TGTGCCAGCAGTTACTTAGGGGGAGAGCAGTTCTTC. It specifies CASSYLGGEQFF.

This clone was recorded once. This chain uses TRBV14 with TRBJ2-3, with no clear D. The germline V and J ends were trimmed by 0 bases and 0 bases, with 10 bases remaining between them. The CDR3 runs to 16 residues. Per the germline V gene, CDR1 is SGHDN and CDR2 is FVKESK. The DNA for the CDR3 is TGTGCCAGCAGCCAAGACACGGCATCTAGCACAGATACGCAGTATTTT. It encodes CASSQDTASSTDTQYF.

This clone was seen only once. The J gene is TRBJ2-7, the V gene TRBV7-9; D gene uncertain. Germline V CDR1 and CDR2: SEHNR, FQNEAQ (reference sequence). CDR3 size: 12 residues. Trimming pared 5 bases from V and 5 bases from J, leaving 10 bases between. This CDR3 reads CASSGVGNEQYF. The CDR3 bases are TGTGCCAGCAGCGGCGTGGGGAACGAGCAGTACTTC.

CDR3 DNA sequence: TGTGCCAGCAGCATTAGCGGGAGTCGCACAGATACGCAGTATTTT. Residues: CASSISGSRTDTQYF. V is TRBV7-2 and J is TRBJ2-3, with 9 bases matching TRBD2. Germline V gives CDR1 SGHTA, CDR2 FQGNSA. Trimming cost V 5 bases and J 1 base; bases outside gene matches: 4. CDR3 length: 15 residues. Combining the CDR3 with reference TRBV7-2 and TRBJ2-3 gives the whole variable domain GAGVSQSPSNKVTEKGKDVELRCDPISGHTALYWYRQSLGQGLEFLIYFQGNSAPDKSGLPSDRFSAERTGGSVSTLTIQRTQQEDSAVYLCASSISGSRTDTQYFGPGTRLTVL.

Concerning this clone: This clone may be a read error of a much larger clone one base away. This same CDR3 is encoded by further DNA sequences in the sample. The chain joins TRBV5-1 to TRBJ2-2; D ambiguous. Germline CDR1 reads SGHRS; CDR2 reads YFSETQ. Trimming stripped 1 base from V and 4 bases from J, with 2 bases between. This CDR3 is 12 amino acids long. The CDR3 region is CASSLSTGELFF. The CDR3, as DNA: TGCGCCAGCAGCTTGAGCACCGGGGAGCTGTTTTTT.

The rearrangement joins TRBV30 to TRBJ1-1, with D hard to call. The germline V gene has CDR1 GTSNPN and CDR2 SVGIG (reference sequence). This CDR3 contains 14 residues. V lost 0 bases and J lost 1, with 9 bases in between. CDR3 residues: CAWSVLGWNTEAFF. CDR3 coding DNA: TGTGCCTGGAGTGTATTGGGCTGGAACACTGAAGCTTTCTTT.

The chain has TRBV4-1 and TRBJ1-5; no clear D. Germline lookup yields CDR1 MGHRA and CDR2 YSYEKL. Trimming took off 0 bases at V and 0 bases at J, with 0 bases between the two ends. CDR3 length: 13 residues. CDR3 sequence reads: CASSQDSNQPQHF. CDR3 in DNA: TGCGCCAGCAGCCAAGATAGCAATCAGCCCCAGCATTTT.

This clone was detected only once. The chain joins TRBV6-5 to TRBJ1-1; a possible D gene is TRBD1 (6 bases). Trimming stripped 0 bases from V and 3 bases from J, with 11 bases between. Germline lookup yields CDR1 MNHEY and CDR2 SVGAGI. The CDR3 totals 15 residues. This chain's CDR3 is CASSYSNRADTEAFF. In nucleotides, the CDR3 is TGTGCCAGCAGTTACTCGAACAGGGCCGACACTGAAGCTTTCTTT.

This chain joins TRBV2 and TRBJ1-2; TRBD1 agrees at 9 bases. V was pared by 8 bases and J by 1 base, with 8 bases of the junction left unmatched. Germline CDR1 is SNHLY and CDR2 is FYNNEI. The CDR3 loop spans 15 amino acids. This chain's CDR3 is CASCRDRVLNYGYTF. CDR3 DNA: TGTGCCAGCTGTCGGGACAGGGTTCTTAACTATGGCTACACCTTC.

This clone appeared once. V and J are TRBV5-1 and TRBJ1-1; 7 positions match TRBD1. The V segment lost 0 bases and the J segment 1 base; nucleotides outside the gene matches: 3. Per germline, CDR1 SGHRS and CDR2 YFSETQ. This CDR3 contains 15 residues. The DNA of the CDR3 is TGCGCCAGCAGCTTGGTACAGGGGTCGAACACTGAAGCTTTCTTT. Translating it yields CASSLVQGSNTEAFF.

The rearrangement uses TRBV27 and TRBJ1-2; 8 bases align to TRBD1. J lost 7 bases, V lost 5 bases, and 9 bases had no gene match. In germline, CDR1 is MNHEY, CDR2 SMNVEV (reference sequence). CDR3 length: 14 residues. CDR3 loop: CASSPGRTGSGYTF. CDR3 coding DNA: TGTGCCAGCAGTCCCGGAAGGACAGGGTCTGGCTACACCTTC.